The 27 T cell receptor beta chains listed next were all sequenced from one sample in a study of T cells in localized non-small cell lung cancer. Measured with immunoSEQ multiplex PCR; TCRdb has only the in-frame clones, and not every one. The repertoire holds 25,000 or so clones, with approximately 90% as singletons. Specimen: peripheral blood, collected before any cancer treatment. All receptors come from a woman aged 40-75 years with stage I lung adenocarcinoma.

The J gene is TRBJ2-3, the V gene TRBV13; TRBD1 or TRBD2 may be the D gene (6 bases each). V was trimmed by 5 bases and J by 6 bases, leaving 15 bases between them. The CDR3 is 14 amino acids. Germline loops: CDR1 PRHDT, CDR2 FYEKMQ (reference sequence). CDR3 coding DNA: TGTGCCAGCAGCCCGGGGTGGGGGGCTGATACGCAGTATTTT. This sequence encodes CASSPGWGADTQYF.

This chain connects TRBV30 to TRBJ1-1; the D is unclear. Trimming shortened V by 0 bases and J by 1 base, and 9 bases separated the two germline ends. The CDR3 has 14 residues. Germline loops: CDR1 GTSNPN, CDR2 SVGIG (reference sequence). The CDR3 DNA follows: TGTGCCTGGAGTGTAAACCTGAGGAACACTGAAGCTTTCTTT. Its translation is CAWSVNLRNTEAFF.

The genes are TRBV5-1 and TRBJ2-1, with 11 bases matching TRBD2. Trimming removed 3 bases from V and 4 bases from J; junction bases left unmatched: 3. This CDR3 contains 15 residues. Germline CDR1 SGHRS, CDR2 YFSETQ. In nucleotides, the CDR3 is TGCGCCAGCAGCTGGCTAGCGGGAGGATACAATGAGCAGTTCTTC. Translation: CASSWLAGGYNEQFF. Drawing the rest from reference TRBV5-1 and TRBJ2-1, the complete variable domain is KAGVTQTPRYLIKTRGQQVTLSCSPISGHRSVSWYQQTPGQGLQFLFEYFSETQRNKGNFPGRFSGRQFSNSRSEMNVSTLELGDSALYLCASSWLAGGYNEQFFGPGTRLTVL.

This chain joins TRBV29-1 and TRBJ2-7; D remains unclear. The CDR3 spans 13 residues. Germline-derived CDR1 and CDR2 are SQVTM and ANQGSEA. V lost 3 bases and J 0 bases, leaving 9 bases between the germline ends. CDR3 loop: CSVDGPHSYEQYF. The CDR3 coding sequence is TGCAGCGTTGACGGGCCACACTCCTACGAGCAGTACTTC.

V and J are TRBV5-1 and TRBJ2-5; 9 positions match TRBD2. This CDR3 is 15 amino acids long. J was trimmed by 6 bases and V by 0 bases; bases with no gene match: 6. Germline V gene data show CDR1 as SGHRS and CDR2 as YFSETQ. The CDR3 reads CASSLEGGRGKTQYF. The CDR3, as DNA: TGCGCCAGCAGCTTGGAGGGCGGGAGGGGAAAGACCCAGTACTTC.

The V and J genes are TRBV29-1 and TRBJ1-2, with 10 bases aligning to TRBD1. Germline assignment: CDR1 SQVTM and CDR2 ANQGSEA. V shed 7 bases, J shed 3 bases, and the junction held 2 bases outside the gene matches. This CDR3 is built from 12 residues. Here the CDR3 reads CSGGQGDYGYTF. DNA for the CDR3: TGCAGCGGAGGACAGGGGGACTATGGCTACACCTTC.

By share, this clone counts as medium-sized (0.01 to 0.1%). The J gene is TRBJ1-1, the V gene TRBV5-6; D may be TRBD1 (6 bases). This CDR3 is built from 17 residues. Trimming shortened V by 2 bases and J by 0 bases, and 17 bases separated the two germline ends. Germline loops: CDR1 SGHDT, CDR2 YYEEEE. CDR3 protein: CASSFWGAGLMNTEAFF. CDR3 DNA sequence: TGTGCCAGCAGCTTCTGGGGGGCCGGACTCATGAACACTGAAGCTTTCTTT.

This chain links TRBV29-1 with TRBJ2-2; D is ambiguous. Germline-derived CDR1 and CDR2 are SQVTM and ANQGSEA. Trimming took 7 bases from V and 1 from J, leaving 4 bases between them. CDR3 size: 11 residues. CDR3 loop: CSGQNTGELFF. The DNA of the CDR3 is TGCAGCGGCCAGAACACCGGGGAGCTGTTTTTT.

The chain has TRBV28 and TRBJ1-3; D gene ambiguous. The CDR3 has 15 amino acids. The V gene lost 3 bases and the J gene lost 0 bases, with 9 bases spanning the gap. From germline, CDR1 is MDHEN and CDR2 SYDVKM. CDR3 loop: CASSLGYASGNTIYF. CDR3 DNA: TGTGCCAGCAGTTTGGGGTACGCCTCTGGAAACACCATATATTTT.

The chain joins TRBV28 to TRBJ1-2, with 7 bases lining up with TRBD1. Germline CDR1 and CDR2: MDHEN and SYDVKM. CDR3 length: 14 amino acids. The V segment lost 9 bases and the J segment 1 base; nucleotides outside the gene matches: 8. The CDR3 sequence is CASIQGVRNYGYTF. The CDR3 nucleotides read TGTGCCAGTATCCAGGGGGTACGTAACTATGGCTACACCTTC.

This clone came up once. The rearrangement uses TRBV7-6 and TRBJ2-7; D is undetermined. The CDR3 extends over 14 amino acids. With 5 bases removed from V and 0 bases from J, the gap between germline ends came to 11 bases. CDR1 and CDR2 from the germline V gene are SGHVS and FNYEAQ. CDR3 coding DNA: TGTGCCAGCAGCACTCGAGCCGACTCCTACGAGCAGTACTTC. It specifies CASSTRADSYEQYF. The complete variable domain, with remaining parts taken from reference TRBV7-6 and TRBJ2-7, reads GAGVSQSPRYKVTKRGQDVALRCDPISGHVSLYWYRQALGQGPEFLTYFNYEAQQDKSGLPNDRFSAERPEGSISTLTIQRTEQRDSAMYRCASSTRADSYEQYFGPGTRLTVT.

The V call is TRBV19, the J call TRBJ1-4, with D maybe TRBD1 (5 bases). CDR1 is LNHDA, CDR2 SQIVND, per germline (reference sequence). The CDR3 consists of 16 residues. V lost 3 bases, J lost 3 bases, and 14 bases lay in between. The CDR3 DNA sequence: TGTGCCAGTAGTATCCAGGGTCGTACGGCTAATGAAAAACTGTTTTTT. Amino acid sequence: CASSIQGRTANEKLFF.

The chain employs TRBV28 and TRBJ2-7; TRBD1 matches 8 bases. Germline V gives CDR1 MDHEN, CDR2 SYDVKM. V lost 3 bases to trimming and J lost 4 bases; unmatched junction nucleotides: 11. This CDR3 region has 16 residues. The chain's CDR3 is CASSLGAAGGEYEQYF. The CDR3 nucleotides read TGTGCCAGCAGTTTGGGGGCGGCAGGGGGCGAATACGAGCAGTACTTC.

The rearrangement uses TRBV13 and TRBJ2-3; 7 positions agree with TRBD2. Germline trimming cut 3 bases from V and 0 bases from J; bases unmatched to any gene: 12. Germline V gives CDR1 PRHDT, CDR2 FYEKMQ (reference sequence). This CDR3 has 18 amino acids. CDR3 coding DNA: TGTGCCAGCAGCTTTAGCCGGCTAGCGGTAATTAGCACAGATACGCAGTATTTT. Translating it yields CASSFSRLAVISTDTQYF.

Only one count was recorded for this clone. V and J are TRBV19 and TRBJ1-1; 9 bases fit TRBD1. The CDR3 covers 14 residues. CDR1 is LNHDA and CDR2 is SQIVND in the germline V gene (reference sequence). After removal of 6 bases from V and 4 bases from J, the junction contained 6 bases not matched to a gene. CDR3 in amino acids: CASSRDRGSTEAFF. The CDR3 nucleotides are TGTGCCAGTAGCCGAGACAGGGGGAGCACTGAAGCTTTCTTT.

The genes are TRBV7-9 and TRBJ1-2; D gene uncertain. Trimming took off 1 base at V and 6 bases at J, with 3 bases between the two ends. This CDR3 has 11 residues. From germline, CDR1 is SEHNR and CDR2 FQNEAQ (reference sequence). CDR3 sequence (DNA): TGTGCCAGCAGCTTAGGGAATGGCTACACCTTC. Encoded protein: CASSLGNGYTF.

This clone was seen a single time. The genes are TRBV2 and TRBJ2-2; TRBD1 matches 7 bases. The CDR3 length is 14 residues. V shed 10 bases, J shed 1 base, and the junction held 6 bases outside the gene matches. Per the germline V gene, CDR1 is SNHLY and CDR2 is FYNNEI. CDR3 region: CATKRDRNTGELFF. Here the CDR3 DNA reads TGTGCCACCAAACGGGACAGGAACACCGGGGAGCTGTTTTTT.

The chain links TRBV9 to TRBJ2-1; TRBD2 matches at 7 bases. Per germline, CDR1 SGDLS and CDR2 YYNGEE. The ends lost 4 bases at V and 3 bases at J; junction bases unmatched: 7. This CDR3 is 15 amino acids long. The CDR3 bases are TGTGCCAGCAGCCCCGAAGGGGACTACTACAATGAGCAGTTCTTC. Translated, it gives CASSPEGDYYNEQFF.

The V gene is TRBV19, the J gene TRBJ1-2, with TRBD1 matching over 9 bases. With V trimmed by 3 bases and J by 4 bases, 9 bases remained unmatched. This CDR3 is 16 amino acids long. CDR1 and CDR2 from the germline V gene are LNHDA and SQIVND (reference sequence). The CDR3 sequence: CASSIPLRDRVYGYTF. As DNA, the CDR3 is TGTGCCAGTAGTATCCCTCTACGGGACAGGGTCTATGGCTACACCTTC.

Here the CDR3 reads CASSPTSGSSDTQYF. The CDR3 DNA sequence: TGTGCCAGCAGCCCGACTAGCGGGAGTTCAGATACGCAGTATTTT. The chain employs TRBV28 and TRBJ2-3; 12 nucleotides align to TRBD2. Germline assignment: CDR1 MDHEN and CDR2 SYDVKM. The V and J ends lost 6 bases and 4 bases, in that order; junction bases with no gene match: 5. The CDR3 extends over 15 amino acids.

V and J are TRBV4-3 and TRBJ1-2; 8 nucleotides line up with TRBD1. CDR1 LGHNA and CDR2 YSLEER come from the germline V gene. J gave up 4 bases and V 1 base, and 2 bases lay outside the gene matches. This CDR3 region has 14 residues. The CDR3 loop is CASSQGGQVYGYTF. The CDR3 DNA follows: TGCGCCAGCAGCCAAGGGGGACAGGTCTATGGCTACACCTTC.

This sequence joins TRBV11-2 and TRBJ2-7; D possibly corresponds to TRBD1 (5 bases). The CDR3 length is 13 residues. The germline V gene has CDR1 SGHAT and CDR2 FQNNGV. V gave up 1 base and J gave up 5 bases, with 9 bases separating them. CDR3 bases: TGTGCCAGCAGCTTAGGACAGAAGGACGAGCAGTACTTC. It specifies CASSLGQKDEQYF.

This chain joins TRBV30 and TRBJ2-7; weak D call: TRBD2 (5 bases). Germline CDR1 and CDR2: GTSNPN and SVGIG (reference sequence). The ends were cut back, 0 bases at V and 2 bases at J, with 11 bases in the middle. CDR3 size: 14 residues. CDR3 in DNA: TGTGCCTGGAGTGTAGGGAGACAAACCTACGAGCAGTACTTC. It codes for CAWSVGRQTYEQYF.

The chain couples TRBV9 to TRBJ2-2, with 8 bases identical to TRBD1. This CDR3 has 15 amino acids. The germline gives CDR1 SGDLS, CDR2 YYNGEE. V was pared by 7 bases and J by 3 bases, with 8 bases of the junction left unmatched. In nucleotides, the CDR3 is TGTGCCAGCGGGAGACAGGGACAGGACACCGGGGAGCTGTTTTTT. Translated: CASGRQGQDTGELFF.

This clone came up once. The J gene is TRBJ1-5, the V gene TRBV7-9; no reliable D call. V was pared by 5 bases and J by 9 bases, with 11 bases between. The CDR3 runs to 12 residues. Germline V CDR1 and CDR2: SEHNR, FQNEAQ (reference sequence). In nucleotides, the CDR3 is TGTGCCAGCAGCCGCGAGAATTGGCCCCAGCATTTT. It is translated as CASSRENWPQHF.

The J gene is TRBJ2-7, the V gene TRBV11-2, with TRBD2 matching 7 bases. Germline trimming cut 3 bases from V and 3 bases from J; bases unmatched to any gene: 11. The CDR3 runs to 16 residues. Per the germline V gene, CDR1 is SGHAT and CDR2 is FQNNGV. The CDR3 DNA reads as TGTGCCAGCAGCTTCCGGACTAGTCGTTCGGGCTACGAGCAGTACTTC. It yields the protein CASSFRTSRSGYEQYF.

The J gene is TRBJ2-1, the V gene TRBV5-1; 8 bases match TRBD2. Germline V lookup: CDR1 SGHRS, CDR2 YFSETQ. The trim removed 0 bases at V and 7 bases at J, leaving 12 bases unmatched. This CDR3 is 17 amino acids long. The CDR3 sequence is CASSLVMTGGPWNEQFF. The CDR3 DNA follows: TGCGCCAGCAGCTTGGTGATGACGGGAGGGCCGTGGAATGAGCAGTTCTTC.